These T cell receptor beta chains were read from a single sample in a study of blood T cell repertoires in COVID-19. TCRdb keeps only in-frame clones here, not all; method: immunoSEQ multiplex PCR. This table holds 400,000 to 500,000 clones, about 88% found once. The sample was PBMCs or T cells enriched from blood (not recorded which). The source of these receptors is a woman aged 18-29 years who had been exposed to COVID-19. Each CDR3 is given with its conserved first and last residue. D genes are given only for firm matches. Clone sizes are given selectively: once, few, many, or a class where the clone is expanded.

CDR3 | DNA | size | D | J | V
CASSQSIARGLRDGYTF | TGTGCCAGCAGTCAATCGATCGCCAGGGGGCTCCGGGATGGCTACACCTTC | . | TRBD1 | TRBJ1-2 | TRBV28
CARQASGRAKGSNEQFF | TGTGCCAGGCAAGCTAGCGGGAGGGCCAAGGGGTCCAATGAGCAGTTCTTC | . | TRBD2 | TRBJ2-1 | TRBV27
CASSFSETQYF | TGTGCCAGCAGCTTCTCAGAGACCCAGTACTTC | . | . | TRBJ2-5 | TRBV11-1
CASSSRVNTEAFF | TGTGCCAGCTCTTCTCGGGTGAACACTGAAGCTTTCTTT | . | . | TRBJ1-1 | TRBV18
CASSLRQTVGNTIYF | TGTGCCAGCAGTCTCCGACAGACGGTTGGAAACACCATATATTTT | once | . | TRBJ1-3 | TRBV28
CASSSSAGTSLTGELFF | TGTGCTAGCAGCTCAAGCGCCGGGACTAGTCTCACCGGGGAGCTGTTTTTT | . | TRBD2 | TRBJ2-2 | TRBV7-7
CAISEVPGHQYSNQPQHF | TGTGCCATCAGTGAAGTTCCCGGACACCAGTATAGCAATCAGCCCCAGCATTTT | . | . | TRBJ1-5 | TRBV10-3
CASIPRGDTNLFNYGYTF | TGTGCCAGCATACCGAGAGGGGACACCAACCTGTTTAACTATGGCTACACCTTC | . | . | TRBJ1-2 | TRBV2
CASSLTPGLAADTQYF | TGTGCCAGCAGCTTAACGCCGGGACTAGCGGCAGATACGCAGTATTTT | . | TRBD2 | TRBJ2-3 | TRBV7-3
CARSSGPSTDTQYF | TGTGCCAGAAGTAGCGGCCCTAGCACAGATACGCAGTATTTT | . | . | TRBJ2-3 | TRBV7-9
CASSLSGTANTGELFF | TGCGCCAGCAGCCTATCCGGGACAGCGAACACCGGGGAGCTGTTTTTT | . | TRBD1 | TRBJ2-2 | TRBV5-1
CASSLPTGPMGFEQFF | TGTGCCAGCAGCTTGCCGACAGGCCCGATGGGGTTCGAGCAGTTCTTC | . | . | TRBJ2-1 | TRBV11-1
CASSLWGLQPQHF | TGTGCCAGCAGTTTGTGGGGGCTTCAGCCCCAGCATTTT | . | . | TRBJ1-5 | TRBV12-3/TRBV12-4
CATSRALASGSIDTGELFF | TGTGCCACCAGCAGAGCCCTGGCTAGCGGGAGTATCGACACCGGGGAGCTGTTTTTT | . | TRBD2 | TRBJ2-2 | TRBV15
CASSLERLSNQPQHF | TGTGCCAGCAGCCTCGAGCGTCTGAGCAATCAGCCCCAGCATTTT | . | . | TRBJ1-5 | TRBV28
CASSTRTRQYIQSSYEQYF | TGTGCCAGCAGCACCCGGACTAGACAATATATTCAAAGCTCCTACGAGCAGTACTTC | once | . | TRBJ2-7 | TRBV21-1
CASSQKGVIGSWDGYTF | TGTGCCAGCAGCCAAAAAGGAGTCATCGGTAGCTGGGATGGCTACACCTTC | . | . | TRBJ1-2 | TRBV14
CAIRGGREETQYF | TGTGCCATCAGGGGGGGACGGGAAGAGACCCAGTACTTC | once | . | TRBJ2-5 | TRBV10-3
CASSLGGGEGYEQYF | TGTGCCAGCAGCTTAGGTGGAGGCGAGGGTTACGAGCAGTACTTC | . | . | TRBJ2-7 | TRBV11-3
CASSLLAGGGDYNEQFF | TGTGCCAGCAGTTTACTAGCGGGGGGAGGGGACTACAATGAGCAGTTCTTC | . | TRBD2 | TRBJ2-1 | TRBV28
CASRLDGSAHPYIQYF | TGTGCCAGTAGACTAGACGGGAGTGCCCACCCCTACATTCAGTACTTC | . | . | TRBJ2-4 | TRBV19
CASGRGEAFF | TGTGCCAGCGGGAGGGGTGAAGCTTTCTTT | . | . | TRBJ1-1 | TRBV12-3/TRBV12-4
CASSQDRRMGGTEAFF | TGCGCCAGCAGCCAAGACCGACGAATGGGGGGCACTGAAGCTTTCTTT | . | . | TRBJ1-1 | TRBV4-1
CASSPPPRDTQYF | TGCGCCAGCAGCCCTCCCCCCCGGGATACGCAGTATTTT | once | . | TRBJ2-3 | TRBV5-1
CASGKGPGGNEQFF | TGTGCTAGTGGAAAAGGGCCAGGGGGCAATGAGCAGTTCTTC | . | TRBD1 | TRBJ2-1 | TRBV12-5
CASRLVAGENTGELFF | TGTGCAAGTCGCTTAGTAGCGGGGGAGAACACCGGGGAGCTGTTTTTT | . | . | TRBJ2-2 | TRBV12-2
CASSERSGANVLTF | TGTGCCAGCAGTGAGAGGTCTGGGGCCAACGTCCTGACTTTC | . | . | TRBJ2-6 | TRBV2
CASSPDSGSNQPQHF | TGTGCCAGCAGTCCCGATTCAGGGAGCAATCAGCCCCAGCATTTT | . | . | TRBJ1-5 | TRBV27
CASSPLTGGGNEQFF | TGTGCCAGCAGTCCCCTAACGGGAGGGGGCAATGAGCAGTTCTTC | . | TRBD2 | TRBJ2-1 | TRBV14
CASSPRLAGYSEQFF | TGTGCCAGCAGCCCACGACTAGCGGGGTACAGTGAGCAGTTCTTC | . | TRBD2 | TRBJ2-1 | TRBV11-3
CASSQTSRDRRLNEQFF | TGCGCCAGCAGCCAAACCAGCCGGGACAGACGCCTCAATGAGCAGTTCTTC | . | TRBD1 | TRBJ2-1 | TRBV4-1
CASSAGTASGNTIYF | TGTGCCAGCAGCGCCGGGACTGCCTCTGGAAACACCATATATTTT | . | . | TRBJ1-3 | TRBV7-2
CSAGGVDGYTF | TGCAGCGCTGGTGGAGTGGATGGCTACACCTTC | . | . | TRBJ1-2 | TRBV29-1
CASRILAGAPGTDTQYF | TGTGCCAGCAGGATACTAGCGGGGGCCCCCGGAACAGATACGCAGTATTTT | . | TRBD2 | TRBJ2-3 | TRBV7-8
CASSPGGAGNSPLHF | TGTGCCAGCAGCCCCGGGGGGGCTGGAAATTCACCCCTCCACTTT | . | . | TRBJ1-6 | TRBV7-9
CASSPGGTTLNYGYTF | TGTGCCAGCAGCCCAGGAGGGACGACTCTAAACTATGGCTACACCTTC | . | . | TRBJ1-2 | TRBV5-6
CAARDRDSNTGELFF | TGCGCGGCTAGAGATCGGGATTCGAACACCGGGGAGCTGTTTTTT | . | . | TRBJ2-2 | TRBV5-1
CASGLAGWNEQFF | TGTGCCAGCGGGCTAGCGGGGTGGAATGAGCAGTTCTTC | . | TRBD2 | TRBJ2-1 | TRBV6-5
CASSLDRMNTEAFF | TGTGCCAGCAGCTTAGACAGGATGAACACTGAAGCTTTCTTT | . | . | TRBJ1-1 | TRBV11-1
CASSFPSLMTSEDYNEQFF | TGTGCCAGCAGCTTCCCCTCTTTGATGACTAGCGAAGACTACAATGAGCAGTTCTTC | . | TRBD2 | TRBJ2-1 | TRBV7-2
CASRPVGGRYEQYF | TGTGCCAGCAGGCCAGTGGGCGGGAGGTACGAGCAGTACTTC | . | TRBD2 | TRBJ2-7 | TRBV5-5
CASSLDLSVTVNTEAFF | TGTGCCAGCAGCTTAGATTTGTCAGTCACAGTTAACACTGAAGCTTTCTTT | . | . | TRBJ1-1 | TRBV11-2
CASSPGQGVGHEQYF | TGTGCCAGCAGCCCGGGACAGGGGGTAGGGCACGAGCAGTACTTC | . | TRBD1 | TRBJ2-7 | TRBV14
CASSFGQNQETQYF | TGTGCCAGCAGTTTTGGTCAGAACCAAGAGACCCAGTACTTC | . | . | TRBJ2-5 | TRBV28
CASSESLNRPNQPQHF | TGCGCCAGCAGTGAAAGTTTGAACAGGCCAAATCAGCCCCAGCATTTT | . | . | TRBJ1-5 | TRBV10-2
CASSPWTGRHEQFF | TGCGCCAGCAGCCCTTGGACAGGGAGGCATGAGCAGTTCTTC | . | TRBD1 | TRBJ2-1 | TRBV4-1
CASRGTSTDTQYF | TGTGCCAGCAGGGGGACTAGCACAGATACGCAGTATTTT | . | . | TRBJ2-3 | TRBV2
CASSLTSGSATGELFF | TGCGCCAGCAGCTTGACCAGCGGGAGTGCGACCGGGGAGCTGTTTTTT | . | TRBD2 | TRBJ2-2 | TRBV5-1
CASSMGDRGSVQPQHF | TGTGCCAGTAGTATGGGGGACAGGGGATCGGTTCAGCCCCAGCATTTT | . | TRBD1 | TRBJ1-5 | TRBV19
CASSRERYNEQFF | TGCGCCAGTAGTAGGGAGCGCTACAATGAGCAGTTCTTC | . | . | TRBJ2-1 | TRBV10-1